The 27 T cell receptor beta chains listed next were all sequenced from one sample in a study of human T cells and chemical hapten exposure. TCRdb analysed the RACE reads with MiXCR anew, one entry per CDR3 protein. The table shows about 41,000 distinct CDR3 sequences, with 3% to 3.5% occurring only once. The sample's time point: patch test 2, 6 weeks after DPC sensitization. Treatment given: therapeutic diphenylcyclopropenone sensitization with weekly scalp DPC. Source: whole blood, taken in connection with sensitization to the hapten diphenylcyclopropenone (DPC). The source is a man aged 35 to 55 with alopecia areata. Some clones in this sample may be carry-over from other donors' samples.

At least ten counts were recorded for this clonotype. CDR3 sequence: CASAQGTEAFF. The CDR3 region has the DNA TGTGCGTCGGCGCAAGGCACTGAAGCTTTCTTT. The chain is built from TRBV6-5 and TRBJ1-1; D unresolved. Germline CDR1 MNHEY, CDR2 SVGAGI. The CDR3 totals 11 residues.

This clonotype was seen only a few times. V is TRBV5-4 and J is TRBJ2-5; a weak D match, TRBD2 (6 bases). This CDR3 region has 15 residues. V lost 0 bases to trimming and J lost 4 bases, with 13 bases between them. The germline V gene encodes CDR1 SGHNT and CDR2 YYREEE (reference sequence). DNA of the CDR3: TGTGCCAGCAGCTTGGTGCGGACTAAGGCAGAGACCCAGTACTTC. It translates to CASSLVRTKAETQYF.

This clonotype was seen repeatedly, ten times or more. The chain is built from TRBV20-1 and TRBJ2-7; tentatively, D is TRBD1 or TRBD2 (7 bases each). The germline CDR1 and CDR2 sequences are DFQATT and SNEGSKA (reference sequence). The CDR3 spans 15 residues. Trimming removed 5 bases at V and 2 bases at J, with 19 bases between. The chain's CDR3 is CSAADQGGSPYEQYF. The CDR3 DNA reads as TGCAGTGCTGCCGACCAGGGGGGGAGCCCCTACGAGCAGTACTTC.

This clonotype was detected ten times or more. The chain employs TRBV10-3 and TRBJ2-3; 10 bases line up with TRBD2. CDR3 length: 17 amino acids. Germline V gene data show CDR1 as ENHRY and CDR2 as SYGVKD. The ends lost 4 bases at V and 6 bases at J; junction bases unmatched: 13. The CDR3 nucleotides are TGTGCCATCAGTGCGGCTAGCGGGAGAGGAAGGGCGGATACGCAGTATTTT. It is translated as CAISAASGRGRADTQYF.

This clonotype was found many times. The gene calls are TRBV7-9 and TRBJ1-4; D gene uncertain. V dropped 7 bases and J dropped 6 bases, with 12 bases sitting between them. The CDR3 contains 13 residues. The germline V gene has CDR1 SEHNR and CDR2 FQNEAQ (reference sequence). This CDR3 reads CASTQAWDEKLFF. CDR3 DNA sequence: TGTGCCAGCACCCAGGCCTGGGATGAAAAACTGTTTTTT.

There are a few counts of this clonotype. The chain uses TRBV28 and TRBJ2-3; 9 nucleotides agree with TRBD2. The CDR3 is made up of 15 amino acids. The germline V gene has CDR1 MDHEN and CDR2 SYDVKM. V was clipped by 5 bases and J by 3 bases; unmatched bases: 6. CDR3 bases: TGTGCCAGCAGTGAGACTAGCGGAGGAACAGATACGCAGTATTTT. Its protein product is CASSETSGGTDTQYF. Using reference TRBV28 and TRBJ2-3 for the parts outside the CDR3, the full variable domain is DVKVTQSSRYLVKRTGEKVFLECVQDMDHENMFWYRQDPGLGLRLIYFSYDVKMKEKGDIPEGYSVSREKKERFSLILESASTNQTSMYLCASSETSGGTDTQYFGPGTRLTVL.

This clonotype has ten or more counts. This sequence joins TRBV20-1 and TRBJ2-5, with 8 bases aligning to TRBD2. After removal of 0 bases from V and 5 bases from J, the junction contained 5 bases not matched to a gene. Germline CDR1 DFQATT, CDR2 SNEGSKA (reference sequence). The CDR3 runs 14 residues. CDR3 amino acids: CSARDGSGIETQYF. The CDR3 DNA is TGCAGTGCTAGAGATGGTAGCGGGATTGAGACCCAGTACTTC.

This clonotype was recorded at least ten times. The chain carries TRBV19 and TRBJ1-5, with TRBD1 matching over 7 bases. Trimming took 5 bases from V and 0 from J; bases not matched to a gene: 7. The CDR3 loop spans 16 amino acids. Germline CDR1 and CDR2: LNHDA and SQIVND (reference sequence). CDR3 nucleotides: TGTGCCAGTAGTCCGGACAGGACCTCTAGCAATCAGCCCCAGCATTTT. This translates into CASSPDRTSSNQPQHF.

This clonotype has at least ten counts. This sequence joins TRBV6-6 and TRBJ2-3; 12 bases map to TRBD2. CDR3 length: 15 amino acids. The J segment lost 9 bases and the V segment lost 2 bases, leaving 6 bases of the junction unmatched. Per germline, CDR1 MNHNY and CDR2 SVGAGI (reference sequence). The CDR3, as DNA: TGTGCCAGCAGTTACATGACTAGCGGGAGAAGGACGCAGTATTTT. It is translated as CASSYMTSGRRTQYF.

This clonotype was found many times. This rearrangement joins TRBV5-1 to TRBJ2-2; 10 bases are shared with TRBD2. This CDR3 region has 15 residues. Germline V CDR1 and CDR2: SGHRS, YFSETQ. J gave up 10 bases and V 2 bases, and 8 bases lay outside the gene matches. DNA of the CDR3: TGCGCCAGCAGCTTAGACGGGACTAGCGTACAGGAGCTGTTTTTT. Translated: CASSLDGTSVQELFF.

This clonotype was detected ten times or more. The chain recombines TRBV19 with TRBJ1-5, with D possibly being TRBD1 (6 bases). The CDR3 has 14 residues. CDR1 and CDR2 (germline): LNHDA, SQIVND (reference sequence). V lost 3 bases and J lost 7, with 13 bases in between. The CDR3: CASSIWGHRQPQHF. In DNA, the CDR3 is TGTGCCAGTAGTATTTGGGGGCATAGACAGCCCCAGCATTTT.

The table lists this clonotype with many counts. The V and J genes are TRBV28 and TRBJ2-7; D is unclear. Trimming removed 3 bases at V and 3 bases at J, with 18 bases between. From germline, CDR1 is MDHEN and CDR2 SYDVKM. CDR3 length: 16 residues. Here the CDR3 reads CASSFTLRTPNYEQYF. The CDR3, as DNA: TGTGCCAGCAGTTTTACTTTAAGGACCCCTAACTACGAGCAGTACTTC.

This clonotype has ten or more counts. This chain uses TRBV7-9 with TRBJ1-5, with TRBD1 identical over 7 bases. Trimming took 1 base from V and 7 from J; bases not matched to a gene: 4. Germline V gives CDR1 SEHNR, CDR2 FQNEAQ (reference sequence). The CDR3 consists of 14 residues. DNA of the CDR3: TGTGCCAGCAGCTTAGACAGGGGAGGACAGCCCCAGCATTTT. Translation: CASSLDRGGQPQHF.

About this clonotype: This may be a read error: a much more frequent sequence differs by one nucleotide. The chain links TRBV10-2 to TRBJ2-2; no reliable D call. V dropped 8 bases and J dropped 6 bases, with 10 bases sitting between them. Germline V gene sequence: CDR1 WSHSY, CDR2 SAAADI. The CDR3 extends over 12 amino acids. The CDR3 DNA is TGCGCCAGCCGAACACGGGCCGGGGAGCTGTTTTTT. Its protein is CASRTRAGELFF.

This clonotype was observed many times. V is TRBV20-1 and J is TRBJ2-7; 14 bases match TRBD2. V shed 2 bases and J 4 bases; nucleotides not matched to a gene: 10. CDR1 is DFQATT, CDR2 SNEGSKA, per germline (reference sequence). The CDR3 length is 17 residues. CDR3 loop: CSARIGLAGGGVYEQYF. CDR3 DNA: TGCAGTGCTAGAATTGGACTAGCGGGAGGAGGGGTTTACGAGCAGTACTTC.

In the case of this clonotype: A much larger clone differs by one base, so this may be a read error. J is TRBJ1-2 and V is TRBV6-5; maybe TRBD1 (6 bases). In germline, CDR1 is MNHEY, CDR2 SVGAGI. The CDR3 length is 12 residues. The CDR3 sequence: CVIRTANYGYTF. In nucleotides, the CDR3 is TGTGTCATCAGGACAGCTAACTATGGCTACACCTTC.

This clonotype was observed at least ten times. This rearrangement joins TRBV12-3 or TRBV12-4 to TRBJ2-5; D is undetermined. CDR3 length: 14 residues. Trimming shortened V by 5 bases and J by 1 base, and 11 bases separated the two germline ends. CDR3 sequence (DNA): TGTGCCAGCAGTCCCCCCCGCCGCCAAGAGACCCAGTACTTC. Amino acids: CASSPPRRQETQYF.

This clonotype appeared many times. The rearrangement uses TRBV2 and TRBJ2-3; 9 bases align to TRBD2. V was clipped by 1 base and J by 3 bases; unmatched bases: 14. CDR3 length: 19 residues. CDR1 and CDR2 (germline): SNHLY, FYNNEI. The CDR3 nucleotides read TGTGCCAGCAGTGAAGAGTTGTCAGGGGGAGGACTAGCGACAGATACGCAGTATTTT. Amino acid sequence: CASSEELSGGGLATDTQYF.

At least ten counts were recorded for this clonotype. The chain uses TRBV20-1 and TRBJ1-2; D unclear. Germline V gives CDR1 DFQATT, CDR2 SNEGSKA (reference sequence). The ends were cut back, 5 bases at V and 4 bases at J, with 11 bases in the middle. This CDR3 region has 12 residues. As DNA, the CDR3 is TGCAGTGCTCTTCAAGAGATCTATGGCTACACCTTC. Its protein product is CSALQEIYGYTF.

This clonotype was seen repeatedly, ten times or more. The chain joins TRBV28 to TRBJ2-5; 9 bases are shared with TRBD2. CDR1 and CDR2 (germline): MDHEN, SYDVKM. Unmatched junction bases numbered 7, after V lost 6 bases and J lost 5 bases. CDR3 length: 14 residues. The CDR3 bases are TGTGCCAGCAGGCGCGGGAGGGCGGAGGAGACCCAGTACTTC. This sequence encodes CASRRGRAEETQYF.

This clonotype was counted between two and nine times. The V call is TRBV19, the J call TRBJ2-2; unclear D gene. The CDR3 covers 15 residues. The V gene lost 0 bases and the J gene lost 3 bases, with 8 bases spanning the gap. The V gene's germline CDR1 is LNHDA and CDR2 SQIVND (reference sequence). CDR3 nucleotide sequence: TGTGCCAGTAGTATAGATCCCTCGCACACCGGGGAGCTGTTTTTT. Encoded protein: CASSIDPSHTGELFF. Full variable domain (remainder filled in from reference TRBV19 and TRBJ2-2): DGGITQSPKYLFRKEGQNVTLSCEQNLNHDAMYWYRQDPGQGLRLIYYSQIVNDFQKGDIAEGYSVSREKKESFPLTVTSAQKNPTAFYLCASSIDPSHTGELFFGEGSRLTVL.

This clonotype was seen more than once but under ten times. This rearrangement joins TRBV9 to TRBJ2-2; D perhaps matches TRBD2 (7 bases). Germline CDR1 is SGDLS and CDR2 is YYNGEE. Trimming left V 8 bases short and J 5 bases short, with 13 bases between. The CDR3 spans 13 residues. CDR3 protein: CARGRGGTGELFF. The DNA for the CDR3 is TGTGCCAGAGGCAGGGGAGGGACCGGGGAGCTGTTTTTT. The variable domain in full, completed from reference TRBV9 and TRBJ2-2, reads DSGVTQTPKHLITATGQRVTLRCSPRSGDLSVYWYQQSLDQGLQFLIQYYNGEERAKGNILERFSAQQFPDLHSELNLSSLELGDSALYFCARGRGGTGELFFGEGSRLTVL.

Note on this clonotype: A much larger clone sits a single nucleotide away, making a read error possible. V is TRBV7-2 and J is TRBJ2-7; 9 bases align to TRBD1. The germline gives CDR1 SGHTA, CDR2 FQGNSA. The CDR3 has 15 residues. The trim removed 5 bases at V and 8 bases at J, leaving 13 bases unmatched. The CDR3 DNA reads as TGTGCCAGCAGCCAAGGCCAAGGACAGGGGTTCAAGCAGTACTTC. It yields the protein CASSQGQGQGFKQYF.

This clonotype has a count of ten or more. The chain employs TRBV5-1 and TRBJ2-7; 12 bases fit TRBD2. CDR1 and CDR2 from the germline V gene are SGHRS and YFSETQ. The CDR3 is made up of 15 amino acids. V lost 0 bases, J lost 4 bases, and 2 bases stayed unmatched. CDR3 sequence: CASSLEGTSGYEQYF. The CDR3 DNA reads TGCGCCAGCAGCTTGGAGGGGACTAGCGGGTACGAGCAGTACTTC. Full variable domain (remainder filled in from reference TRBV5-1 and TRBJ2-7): KAGVTQTPRYLIKTRGQQVTLSCSPISGHRSVSWYQQTPGQGLQFLFEYFSETQRNKGNFPGRFSGRQFSNSRSEMNVSTLELGDSALYLCASSLEGTSGYEQYFGPGTRLTVT.

The CDR3: CASSHRTGTGAYEQYF. The CDR3 DNA follows: TGCGCCAGCAGCCACCGGACCGGGACAGGGGCCTACGAGCAGTACTTC. The rearrangement links TRBV5-1 to TRBJ2-7, with TRBD1 matching 10 bases. The CDR3 length is 16 residues. Germline V gives CDR1 SGHRS, CDR2 YFSETQ. J was trimmed by 2 bases and V by 4 bases; bases with no gene match: 9.

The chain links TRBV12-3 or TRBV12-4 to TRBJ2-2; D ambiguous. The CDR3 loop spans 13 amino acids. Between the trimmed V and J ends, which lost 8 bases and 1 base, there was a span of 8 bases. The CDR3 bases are TGTGCCAGCCGGGCGAGGAACACCGGGGAGCTGTTTTTT. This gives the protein CASRARNTGELFF.

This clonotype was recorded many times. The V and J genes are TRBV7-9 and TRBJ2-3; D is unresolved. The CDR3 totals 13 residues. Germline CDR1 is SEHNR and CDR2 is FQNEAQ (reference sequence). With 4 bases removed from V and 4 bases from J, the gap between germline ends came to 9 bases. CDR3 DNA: TGTGCCAGCAGCTCGAGTGGAGCAGATACGCAGTATTTT. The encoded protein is CASSSSGADTQYF.